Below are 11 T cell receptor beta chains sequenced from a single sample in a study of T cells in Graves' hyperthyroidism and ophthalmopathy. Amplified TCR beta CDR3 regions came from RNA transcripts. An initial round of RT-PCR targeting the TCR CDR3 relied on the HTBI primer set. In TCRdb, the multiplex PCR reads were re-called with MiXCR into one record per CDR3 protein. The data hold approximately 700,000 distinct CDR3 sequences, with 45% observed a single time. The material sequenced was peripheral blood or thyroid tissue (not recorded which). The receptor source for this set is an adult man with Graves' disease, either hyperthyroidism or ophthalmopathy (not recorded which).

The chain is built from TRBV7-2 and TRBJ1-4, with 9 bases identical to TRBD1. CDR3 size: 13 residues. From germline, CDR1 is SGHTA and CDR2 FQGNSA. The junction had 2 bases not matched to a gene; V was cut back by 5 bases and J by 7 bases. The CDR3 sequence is CASSAGQGEKLFF. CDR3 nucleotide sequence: TGTGCCAGCAGCGCGGGACAGGGTGAAAAACTGTTTTTT.

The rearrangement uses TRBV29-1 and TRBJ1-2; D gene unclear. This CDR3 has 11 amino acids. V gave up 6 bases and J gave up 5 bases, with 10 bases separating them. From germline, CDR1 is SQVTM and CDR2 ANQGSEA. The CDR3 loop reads CSVGTPYGYTF. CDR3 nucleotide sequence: TGCAGCGTGGGCACACCTTATGGCTACACCTTC.

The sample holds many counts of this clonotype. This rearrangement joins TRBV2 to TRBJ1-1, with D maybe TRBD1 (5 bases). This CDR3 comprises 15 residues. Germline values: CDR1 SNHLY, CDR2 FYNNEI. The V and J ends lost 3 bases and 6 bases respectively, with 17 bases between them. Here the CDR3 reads CASSDAGGVLAEAFF. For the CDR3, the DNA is TGTGCCAGCAGTGATGCTGGGGGGGTGCTGGCTGAAGCTTTCTTT.

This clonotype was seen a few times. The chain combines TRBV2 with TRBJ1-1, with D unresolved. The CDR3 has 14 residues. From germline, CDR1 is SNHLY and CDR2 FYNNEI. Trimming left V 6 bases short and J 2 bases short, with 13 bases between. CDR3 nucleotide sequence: TGTGCCAGCAGCCCCCCTGGGGTTAACACTGAAGCTTTCTTT. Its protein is CASSPPGVNTEAFF.

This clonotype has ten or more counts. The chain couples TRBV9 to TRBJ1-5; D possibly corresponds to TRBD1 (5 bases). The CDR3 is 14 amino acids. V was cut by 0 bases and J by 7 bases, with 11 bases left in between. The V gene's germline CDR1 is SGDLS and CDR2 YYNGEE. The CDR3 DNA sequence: TGTGCCAGCAGCGTAGGAACAGGTGGCCAGCCCCAGCATTTT. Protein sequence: CASSVGTGGQPQHF.

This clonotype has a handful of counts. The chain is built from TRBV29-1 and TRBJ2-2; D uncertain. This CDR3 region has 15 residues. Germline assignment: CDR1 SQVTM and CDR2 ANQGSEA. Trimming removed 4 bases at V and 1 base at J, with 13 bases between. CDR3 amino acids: CSVVVGPWNTGELFF. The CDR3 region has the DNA TGCAGCGTTGTAGTTGGGCCGTGGAACACCGGGGAGCTGTTTTTT.

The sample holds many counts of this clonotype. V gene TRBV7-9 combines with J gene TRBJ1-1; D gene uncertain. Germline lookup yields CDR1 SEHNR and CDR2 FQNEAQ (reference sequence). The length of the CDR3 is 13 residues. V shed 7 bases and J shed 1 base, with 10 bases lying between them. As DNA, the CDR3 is TGTGCCAGCACCGACCACTCGAACACTGAAGCTTTCTTT. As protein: CASTDHSNTEAFF.

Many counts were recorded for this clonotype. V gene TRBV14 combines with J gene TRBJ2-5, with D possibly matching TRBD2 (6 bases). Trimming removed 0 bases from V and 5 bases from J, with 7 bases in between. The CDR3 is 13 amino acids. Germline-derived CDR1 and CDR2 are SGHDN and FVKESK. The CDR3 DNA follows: TGTGCCAGCAGCCAAGAGGGGAGGGAGACCCAGTACTTC. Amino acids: CASSQEGRETQYF.

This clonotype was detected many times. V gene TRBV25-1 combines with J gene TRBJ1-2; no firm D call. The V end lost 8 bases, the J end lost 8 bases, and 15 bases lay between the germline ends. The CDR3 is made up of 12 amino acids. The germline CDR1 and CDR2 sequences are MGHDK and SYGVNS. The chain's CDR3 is CASHYSAEGYTF. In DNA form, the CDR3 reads TGTGCCAGCCACTATTCGGCGGAAGGCTACACCTTC.

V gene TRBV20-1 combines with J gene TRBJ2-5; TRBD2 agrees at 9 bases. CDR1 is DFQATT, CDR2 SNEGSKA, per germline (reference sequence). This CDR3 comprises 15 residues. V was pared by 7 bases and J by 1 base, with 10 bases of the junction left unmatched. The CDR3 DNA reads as TGCAGTGGGGGTGAGGGTAGCGGGGGCCAAGAGACCCAGTACTTC. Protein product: CSGGEGSGGQETQYF.

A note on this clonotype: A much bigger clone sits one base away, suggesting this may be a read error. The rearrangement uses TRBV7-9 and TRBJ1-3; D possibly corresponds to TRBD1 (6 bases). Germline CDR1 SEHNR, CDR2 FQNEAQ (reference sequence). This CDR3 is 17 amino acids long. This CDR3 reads CASSSTRPDRDGSTIYF. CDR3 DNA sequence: TGTGCCAGCAGCTCTACCCGCCCGGACAGAGACGGAAGCACCATATATTTT.